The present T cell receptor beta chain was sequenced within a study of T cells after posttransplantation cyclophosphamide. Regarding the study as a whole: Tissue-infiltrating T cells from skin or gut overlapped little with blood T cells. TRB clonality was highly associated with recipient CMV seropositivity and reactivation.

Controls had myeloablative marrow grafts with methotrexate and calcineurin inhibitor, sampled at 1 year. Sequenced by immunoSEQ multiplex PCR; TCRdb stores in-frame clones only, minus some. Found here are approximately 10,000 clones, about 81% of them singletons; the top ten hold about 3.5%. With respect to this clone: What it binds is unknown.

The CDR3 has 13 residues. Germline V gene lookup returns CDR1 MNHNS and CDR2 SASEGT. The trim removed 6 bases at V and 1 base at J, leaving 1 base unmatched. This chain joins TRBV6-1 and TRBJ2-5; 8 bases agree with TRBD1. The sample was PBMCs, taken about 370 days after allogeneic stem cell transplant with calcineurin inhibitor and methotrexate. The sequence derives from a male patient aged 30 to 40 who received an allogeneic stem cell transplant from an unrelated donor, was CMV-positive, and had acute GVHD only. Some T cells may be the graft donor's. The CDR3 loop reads CASRGTGQETQYF. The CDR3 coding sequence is TGTGCCAGCAGGGGGACAGGCCAAGAGACCCAGTACTTC.